This TCR beta chain was recovered during a study of tumor and adjacent non-tumor tissue in lung cancer (dated by TCRdb to 2016 to 2019). In terms of the full investigation: Patients with adenocarcinoma (roughly 12), squamous cell carcinoma (2) and small cell lung cancer (1) were included in the cohort. In total, sequencing yielded approximately 130,000,000 productive TCRbeta reads, which works out to an average of about 4 million reads per sample. Ages among the roughly 15 patients ranged from roughly 31 to 76 years, there were approximately 10 men and 5 women, and disease was at TNM stage I to III. Using bulk TCRbeta repertoires from roughly 14 lung cancer patients, the study set lung tumor tissue side by side with matched distant non-tumor lung tissue. For each patient, one tumor sample and one normal lung sample were taken, giving 25 to 30 paired specimens that underwent TCRbeta CDR3 sequencing. Paper-wide results and their limitations: The cohort had only about 16 patients, and the authors noted that larger samples and more detailed clinical data are needed. TCR diversity was significantly higher in younger patients, and higher tumor TCR diversity was associated with shorter overall and disease-free survival. The top 100 clones made up a significantly larger cumulative share of the repertoire in normal lung than in tumor tissue. The sequencing platform is not named in the methods, and unique molecular identifiers are not mentioned. Peripheral blood was not sequenced, so blood TCRbeta repertoires in these lung cancer patients were not examined. Tumor tissue showed significantly higher TCR diversity (inverse Simpson) than normal lung tissue, at about 400 vs 150 (P = 0.0075, Mann-Whitney U test).

A word on this clonotype: Its antigen is not yet known. At one end the junction does not follow the germline gene, possibly because of a read error.

CDR1 and CDR2 are drawn from the germline V gene: SQVTM, ANQGSEA. Including the terminal cysteine and phenylalanine, the CDR3 comprises 15 residues. Here the CDR3 DNA is all that survives: 45 bases in frame from base 1. Library preparation was by multiplex PCR. The instrument was an Illumina HiSeq 2500. TCRbeta libraries were constructed through three rounds of nested PCR with primers (Table S4) according to protocols modified from ARM-PCR. PCR products of 200-500 bp were gel-excised and purified with the QIAquick gel extraction kit before sequencing. The published analysis was carried out like this. Trimmomatic was used to clean the reads, FLASH merged the cleaned reads into complete CDR3 sequences, and MiTCR assigned the sequences to V(D)J germline segments. Clonal diversity was calculated as the inverse Simpson's index using VDJtools. A read counted as productive if the sequence was in-frame and lacked a premature stop codon. TCRdb took the public reads, trimmed them with fastp at Q25, ran MiXCR for clone calling and kept in-frame beta chains. Rows are unified per CDR3 protein, each entry keeping the most common DNA and genes. These V and J calls are TCRdb output, not the study's own analysis. The sample records roughly 70,000 distinct CDR3 sequences, around three quarters of which are singletons. Together, the top ten hold 28% of the sample.

RNA was isolated from bulk unsorted tissue, and RNA quality was assessed with a NanoDrop ND-1000 and an Agilent 2100. Donors were newly diagnosed lung cancer patients admitted for thoracic surgery in China between August and November 2014, without prior chemotherapy. Patients who had received previous radiotherapy or chemotherapy, or who had another concurrent cancer, were excluded from the study. Surgical tissue pieces of 1-2 cm3 were preserved in RNAlater solution and stored at -80 °C until use. Here the chain combines TRBV29-1 and TRBJ2-3, and TRBD1 may be the D gene, going by 6 matching bases. Sequenced material: lung tumor tissue. The receptor comes from a man aged 55-75 years with non-small cell lung cancer. Here the CDR3 is given as CRVEGSGTTTGTQYF. The DNA sequence is TGCAGGGTTGAAGGATCGGGGACAACGACAGGTACGCAGTATTTT.